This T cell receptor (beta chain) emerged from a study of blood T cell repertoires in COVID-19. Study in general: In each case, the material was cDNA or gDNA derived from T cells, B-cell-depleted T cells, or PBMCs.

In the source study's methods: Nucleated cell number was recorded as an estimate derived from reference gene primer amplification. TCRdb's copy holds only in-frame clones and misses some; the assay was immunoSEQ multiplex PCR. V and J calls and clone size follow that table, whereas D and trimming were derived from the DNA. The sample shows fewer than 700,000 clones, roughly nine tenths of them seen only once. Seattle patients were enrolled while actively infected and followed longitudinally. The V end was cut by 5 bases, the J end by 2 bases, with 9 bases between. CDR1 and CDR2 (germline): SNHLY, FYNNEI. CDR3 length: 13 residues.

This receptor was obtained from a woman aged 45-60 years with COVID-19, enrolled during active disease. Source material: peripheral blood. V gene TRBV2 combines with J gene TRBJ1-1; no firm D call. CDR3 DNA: TGTGCCAGCAGTCCAGATATAAACACTGAAGCTTTCTTT. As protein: CASSPDINTEAFF.